This T cell receptor (beta chain) comes out of a study of shared clonotypes between healthy human individuals. Whole-study context: Researchers assigned three CD4 naive, three CD4 memory, two CD8 naive and one CD8 memory plate to each donor. Study-wide results and limits: The low donor count limited represented genetic and exposure-history diversity. Tissue TCR repertoires likely differ from these blood-only repertoires.

A remark on this clone: Its antigen is unidentified.

Here immunoSEQ multiplex PCR was the method, and the copy in TCRdb shows in-frame clones only, minus some. The data show 550,000 to 800,000 clones, with 90% seen just once and 30% to 35% held by the top ten. CD45RO+ cells and CCR7-negative CD45RA+ TemRA cells were combined as CD8 memory. The origin of this receptor is a man between 18 and 35 years old in good health. Some clones in this sample may be carry-over from other donors' samples. The sequenced sample consisted of memory CD8+ T cells from PBMCs. Subset of the sample: CD45RO+ cells pooled with CCR7-negative TemRA cells.

Written as DNA, the CDR3 is TGTGCCAGCCGAATAAGCTCCTACAATGAGCAGTTCTTC. This codes for CASRISSYNEQFF. V is TRBV7-9 and J is TRBJ2-1; no clear D. The CDR3 is 13 residues long. V was clipped by 8 bases and J by 0 bases, with 8 bases between them. The germline CDR1 and CDR2 sequences are SEHNR and FQNEAQ (reference sequence).